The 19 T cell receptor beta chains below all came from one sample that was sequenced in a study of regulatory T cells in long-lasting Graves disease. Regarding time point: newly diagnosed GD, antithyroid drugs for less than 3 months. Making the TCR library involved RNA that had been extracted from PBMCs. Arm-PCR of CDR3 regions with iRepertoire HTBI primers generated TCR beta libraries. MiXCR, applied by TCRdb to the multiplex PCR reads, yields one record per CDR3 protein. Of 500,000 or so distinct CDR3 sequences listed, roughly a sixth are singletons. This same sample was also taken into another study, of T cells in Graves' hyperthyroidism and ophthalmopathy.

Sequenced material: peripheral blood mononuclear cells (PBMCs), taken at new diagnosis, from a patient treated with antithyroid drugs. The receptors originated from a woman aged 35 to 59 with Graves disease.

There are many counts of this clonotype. The DNA of the CDR3 is TGTGCCAGCAGCCAAGTACCGGGACTAGCGGGATACAATGAGCAGTTCTTC. Its protein is CASSQVPGLAGYNEQFF. The V gene is TRBV3-1, the J gene TRBJ2-1; 13 nucleotides align to TRBD2. V lost 1 base and J lost 4; bases outside the gene matches: 4. The CDR3 covers 17 residues. Germline loops: CDR1 LGHDT, CDR2 YNNKEL (reference sequence).

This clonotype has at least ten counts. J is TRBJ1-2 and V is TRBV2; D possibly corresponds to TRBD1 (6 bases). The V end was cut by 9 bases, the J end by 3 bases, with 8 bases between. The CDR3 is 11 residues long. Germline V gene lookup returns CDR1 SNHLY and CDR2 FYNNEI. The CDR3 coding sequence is TGTGCCAGTGGACAGCACTATGGCTACACCTTC. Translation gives CASGQHYGYTF.

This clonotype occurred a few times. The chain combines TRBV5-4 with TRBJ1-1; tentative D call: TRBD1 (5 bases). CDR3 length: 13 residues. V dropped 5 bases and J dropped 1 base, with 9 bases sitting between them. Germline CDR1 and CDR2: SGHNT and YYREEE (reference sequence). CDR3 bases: TGTGCCAGCAGAAGGGGCCGGAACACTGAAGCTTTCTTT. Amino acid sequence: CASRRGRNTEAFF. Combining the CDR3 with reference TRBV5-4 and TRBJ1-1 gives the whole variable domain ETGVTQSPTHLIKTRGQQVTLRCSSQSGHNTVSWYQQALGQGPQFIFQYYREEENGRGNFPPRFSGLQFPNYSSELNVNALELDDSALYLCASRRGRNTEAFFGQGTRLTVV.

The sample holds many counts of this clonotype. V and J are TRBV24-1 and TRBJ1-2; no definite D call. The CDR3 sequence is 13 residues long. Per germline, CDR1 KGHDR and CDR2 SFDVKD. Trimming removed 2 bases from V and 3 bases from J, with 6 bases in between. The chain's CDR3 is CATSDSTYYGYTF. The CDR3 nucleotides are TGTGCCACCAGTGATTCCACCTACTATGGCTACACCTTC.

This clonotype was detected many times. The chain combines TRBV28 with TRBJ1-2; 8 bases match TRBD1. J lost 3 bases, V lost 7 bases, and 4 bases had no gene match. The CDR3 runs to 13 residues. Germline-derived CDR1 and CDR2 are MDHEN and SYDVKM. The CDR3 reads CASIAQGDYGYTF. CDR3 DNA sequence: TGTGCCAGCATCGCACAGGGGGACTATGGCTACACCTTC.

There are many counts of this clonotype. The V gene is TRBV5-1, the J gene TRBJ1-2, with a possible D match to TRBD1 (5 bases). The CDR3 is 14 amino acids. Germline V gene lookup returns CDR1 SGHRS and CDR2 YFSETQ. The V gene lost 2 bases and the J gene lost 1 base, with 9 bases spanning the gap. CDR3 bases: TGCGCCAGCAGCTTTGGGGACGGTAACTATGGCTACACCTTC. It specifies CASSFGDGNYGYTF.

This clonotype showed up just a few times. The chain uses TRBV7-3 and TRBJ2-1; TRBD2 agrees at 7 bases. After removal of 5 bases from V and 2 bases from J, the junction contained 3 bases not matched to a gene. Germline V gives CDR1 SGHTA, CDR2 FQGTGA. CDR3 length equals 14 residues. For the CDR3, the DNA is TGTGCCAGCAGCAAAGCGGGGCCCTACAATGAGCAGTTCTTC. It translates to CASSKAGPYNEQFF.

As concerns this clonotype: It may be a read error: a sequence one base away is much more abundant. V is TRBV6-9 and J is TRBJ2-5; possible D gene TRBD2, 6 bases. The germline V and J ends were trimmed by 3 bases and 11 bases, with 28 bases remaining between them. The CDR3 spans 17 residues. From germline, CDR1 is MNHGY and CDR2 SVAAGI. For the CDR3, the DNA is TGTGCCAGCAGTTACGCACCCTCAACTAGCTCCTACAATGAGCAGTACTTC. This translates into CASSYAPSTSSYNEQYF.

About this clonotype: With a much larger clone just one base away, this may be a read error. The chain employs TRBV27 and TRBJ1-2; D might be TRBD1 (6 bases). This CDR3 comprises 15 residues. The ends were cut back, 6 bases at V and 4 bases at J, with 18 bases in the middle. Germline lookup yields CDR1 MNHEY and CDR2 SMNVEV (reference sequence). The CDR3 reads CASSLTGTGSYGYTF. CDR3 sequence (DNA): TGTGCCAGCAGCCTTACAGGGACGGGGAGCTATGGCTACACCTTC.

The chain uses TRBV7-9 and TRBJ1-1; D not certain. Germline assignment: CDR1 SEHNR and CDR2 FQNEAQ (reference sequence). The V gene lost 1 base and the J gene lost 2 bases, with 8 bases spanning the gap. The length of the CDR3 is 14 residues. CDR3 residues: CASSLVRHNTEAFF. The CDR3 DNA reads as TGTGCCAGCAGCTTAGTCCGGCATAACACTGAAGCTTTCTTT.

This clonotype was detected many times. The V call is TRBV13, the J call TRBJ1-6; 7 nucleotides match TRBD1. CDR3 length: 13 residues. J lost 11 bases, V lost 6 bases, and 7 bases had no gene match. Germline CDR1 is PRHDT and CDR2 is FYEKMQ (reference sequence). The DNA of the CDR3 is TGTGCCAGCAGTTTCACAGGGGTGCCACCCCTCCACTTT. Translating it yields CASSFTGVPPLHF.

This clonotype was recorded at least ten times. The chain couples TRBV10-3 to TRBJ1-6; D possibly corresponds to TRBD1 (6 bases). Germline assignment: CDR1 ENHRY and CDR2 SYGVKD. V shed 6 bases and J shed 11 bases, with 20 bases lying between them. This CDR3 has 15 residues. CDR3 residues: CAIRGSDRSPTPLHF. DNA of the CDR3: TGTGCCATCAGGGGATCGGACAGAAGTCCTACACCCCTCCACTTT.

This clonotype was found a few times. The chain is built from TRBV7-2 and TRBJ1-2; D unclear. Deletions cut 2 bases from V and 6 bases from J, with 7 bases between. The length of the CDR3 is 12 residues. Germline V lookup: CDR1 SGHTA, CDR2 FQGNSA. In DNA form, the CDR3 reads TGTGCCAGCAGCTTAAGGTCCCATGGCTACACCTTC. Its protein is CASSLRSHGYTF. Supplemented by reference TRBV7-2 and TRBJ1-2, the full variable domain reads GAGVSQSPSNKVTEKGKDVELRCDPISGHTALYWYRQSLGQGLEFLIYFQGNSAPDKSGLPSDRFSAERTGGSVSTLTIQRTQQEDSAVYLCASSLRSHGYTFGSGTRLTVV.

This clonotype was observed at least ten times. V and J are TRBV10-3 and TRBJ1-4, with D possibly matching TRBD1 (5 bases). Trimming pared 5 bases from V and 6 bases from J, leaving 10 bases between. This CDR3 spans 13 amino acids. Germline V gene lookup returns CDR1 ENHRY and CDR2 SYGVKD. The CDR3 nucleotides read TGTGCCATCAGTACTGGGACGGATGAAAAACTGTTTTTT. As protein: CAISTGTDEKLFF.

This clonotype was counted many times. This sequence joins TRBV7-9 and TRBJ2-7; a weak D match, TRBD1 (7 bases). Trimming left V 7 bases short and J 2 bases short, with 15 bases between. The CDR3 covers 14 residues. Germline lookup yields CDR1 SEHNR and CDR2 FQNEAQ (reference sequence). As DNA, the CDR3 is TGTGCCAGCACGCCCGGCGGGACAGCCTACGAGCAGTACTTC. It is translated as CASTPGGTAYEQYF.

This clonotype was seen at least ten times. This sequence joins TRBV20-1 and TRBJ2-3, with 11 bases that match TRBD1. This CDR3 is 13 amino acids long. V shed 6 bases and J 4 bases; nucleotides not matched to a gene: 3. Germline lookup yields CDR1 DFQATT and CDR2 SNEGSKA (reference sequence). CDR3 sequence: CSADRGLADTQYF. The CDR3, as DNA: TGCAGTGCGGACAGGGGGCTGGCAGATACGCAGTATTTT.

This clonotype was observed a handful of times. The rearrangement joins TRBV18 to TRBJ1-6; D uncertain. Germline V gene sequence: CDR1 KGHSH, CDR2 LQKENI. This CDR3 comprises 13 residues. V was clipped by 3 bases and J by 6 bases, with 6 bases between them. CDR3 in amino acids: CASSPFGNSPLHF. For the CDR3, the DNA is TGTGCCAGCTCACCTTTTGGTAATTCACCCCTCCACTTT. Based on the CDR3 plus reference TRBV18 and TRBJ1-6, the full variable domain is NAGVMQNPRHLVRRRGQEARLRCSPMKGHSHVYWYRQLPEEGLKFMVYLQKENIIDESGMPKERFSAEFPKEGPSILRIQQVVRGDSAAYFCASSPFGNSPLHFGNGTRLTVT.

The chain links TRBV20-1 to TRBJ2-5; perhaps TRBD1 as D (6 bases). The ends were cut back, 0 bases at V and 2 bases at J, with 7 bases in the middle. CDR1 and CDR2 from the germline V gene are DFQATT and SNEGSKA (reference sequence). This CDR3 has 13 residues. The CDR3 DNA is TGCAGTGCTAGAGACAGGGGTCAAGAGACCCAGTACTTC. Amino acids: CSARDRGQETQYF.

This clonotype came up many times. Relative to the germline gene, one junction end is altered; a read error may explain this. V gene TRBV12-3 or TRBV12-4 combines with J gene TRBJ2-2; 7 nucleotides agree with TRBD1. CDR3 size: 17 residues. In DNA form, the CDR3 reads TGTGCCAGCAGATTAGGGGACGGACAGGTTAACACCGGGGAGCTGTTTTTT. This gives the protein CASRLGDGQVNTGELFF.